The rows below give T cell receptor beta chains drawn from one sample of a study of T cells after yellow fever vaccination. TCRdb re-analysed the 5' RACE reads in MiXCR, keeping a single row per CDR3 protein. The table shows about 320,000 distinct CDR3 sequences, with approximately 4% occurring only once. The material sequenced was PBMCs, taken 15 days after the yellow fever booster vaccination. These receptors were taken from a man between 18 and 35 years old who received the YFV17D yellow fever vaccine. Both conserved end residues are part of each CDR3. D genes are given only for firm matches. Size tells how often a clone was seen (once, few, many) or the class of an expanded clone, and some rows leave it out.

size: many; length: 13; V: TRBV27; J: TRBJ2-5; D: -; DNA: TGTGCCAGCAGTTTCGCAGGGACAGAGACCCAGTACTTC; CDR3: CASSFAGTETQYF
size: many; length: 16; V: TRBV20-1; J: TRBJ1-6; D: -; DNA: TGCAGTGCTGGACGGGGGGTGAGGTCCTATAATTCACCCCTCCACTTT; CDR3: CSAGRGVRSYNSPLHF
size: many; length: 18; V: TRBV4-1; J: TRBJ2-6; D: -; DNA: TGCGCCAGCAGCCAAGTGGGGGAGGTTAGCCCTTCCTACGTCGTCCTGACTTTC; CDR3: CASSQVGEVSPSYVVLTF
size: few; length: 16; V: TRBV15; J: TRBJ2-3; D: TRBD1; DNA: TGTGCCACCAGCACGGGACAGGGAGAATACACAGATACGCAGTATTTT; CDR3: CATSTGQGEYTDTQYF
size: few; length: 12; V: TRBV24-1; J: TRBJ2-1; D: -; DNA: TGTGCCACCAGTGATTATGGAATCGAGCAGTTCTTC; CDR3: CATSDYGIEQFF
size: many; length: 16; V: TRBV20-1; J: TRBJ2-5; D: TRBD2; DNA: TGCAGTGCTATAGTAGCGGGGGCGAACCCACAAGAGACCCAGTACTTC; CDR3: CSAIVAGANPQETQYF
size: -; length: 11; V: TRBV29-1; J: TRBJ1-1; D: -; DNA: TGCAGCGTCTCGGATTACCGCAAGGCTTTCTTT; CDR3: CSVSDYRKAFF
size: few; length: 18; V: TRBV7-2; J: TRBJ2-3; D: TRBD2; DNA: TGTGCCAGCAGCCCAAGAGGATTGTTAGCGGGGGGAGCAGATACGCAGTATTTT; CDR3: CASSPRGLLAGGADTQYF
size: few; length: 17; V: TRBV5-1; J: TRBJ1-6; D: TRBD1; DNA: TGCGCCAGCAGCTTTATCCCCAGGGGGTCCTATAATTCACCCCTCCACTTT; CDR3: CASSFIPRGSYNSPLHF
size: -; length: 16; V: TRBV5-1; J: TRBJ2-5; D: -; DNA: TGCGCCAGCAGCCCCAGTTCTCCCAATAAGCCGGAGACCCAGTACTTC; CDR3: CASSPSSPNKPETQYF
size: few; length: 15; V: TRBV5-1; J: TRBJ1-3; D: -; DNA: TGCGCCAGCCGACGGGACGCCGGCTCTGGAAACACCATATATTTT; CDR3: CASRRDAGSGNTIYF
size: -; length: 16; V: TRBV4-1; J: TRBJ1-6; D: TRBD1; DNA: TGCGCCAGCAGCCTGCTACGGGACAGGGGAGGTTCACCCCTCCACTTT; CDR3: CASSLLRDRGGSPLHF
size: -; length: 14; V: TRBV20-1; J: TRBJ2-3; D: TRBD2; DNA: TGCAGTGCTAGAATTGGGGCGGGGGCAGATACGCAGTATTTT; CDR3: CSARIGAGADTQYF
size: many; length: 14; V: TRBV7-2; J: TRBJ1-5; D: -; DNA: TGTGCCAGCAGCTTAATCGGTAGCAATCAGCCCCAGCATTTT; CDR3: CASSLIGSNQPQHF
size: -; length: 13; V: TRBV7-6; J: TRBJ1-6; D: -; DNA: TGTGCCAGCAGCCCGCATGGGCGACAGCCCCTCCACTTT; CDR3: CASSPHGRQPLHF
size: many; length: 15; V: TRBV5-1; J: TRBJ1-2; D: -; DNA: TGCGCCAGCAGCTTGGCTGCAGGGTCCCATTATGGCTACACCTTC; CDR3: CASSLAAGSHYGYTF
size: many; length: 13; V: TRBV18; J: TRBJ2-1; D: TRBD1; DNA: TGTGCCAGCTCAGGGACAGGGGGCGATGAGCAGTTCTTC; CDR3: CASSGTGGDEQFF
size: -; length: 12; V: TRBV6-2/TRBV6-3; J: TRBJ1-5; D: -; DNA: TGTGCCACCCGGGACAGCAATCAGCCCCAGCATTTT; CDR3: CATRDSNQPQHF
size: many; length: 16; V: TRBV9; J: TRBJ1-2; D: TRBD1; DNA: TGTGCCAGCAGCCCATGGACAGGGACGATGAACTATGGCTACACCTTC; CDR3: CASSPWTGTMNYGYTF
size: many; length: 14; V: TRBV7-9; J: TRBJ2-5; D: -; DNA: TGTGCCAGCAGCGCCGACTGGAGACAAGAGACCCAGTACTTC; CDR3: CASSADWRQETQYF
size: -; length: 14; V: TRBV10-3; J: TRBJ1-2; D: TRBD1; DNA: TGTGCCATCAGGGACAGGGAAGGGGCCTATGGCTACACCTTC; CDR3: CAIRDREGAYGYTF
size: -; length: 14; V: TRBV20-1; J: TRBJ2-3; D: -; DNA: TGCAGTGCTAGAGACTCTCGCGGTTCGGATACGCAGTATTTT; CDR3: CSARDSRGSDTQYF
size: many; length: 15; V: TRBV4-1; J: TRBJ1-4; D: -; DNA: TGCGCCAGCAGCCAAAGGCGCCCGAATGGGGAAAAACTGTTTTTT; CDR3: CASSQRRPNGEKLFF
size: many; length: 15; V: TRBV5-5; J: TRBJ2-3; D: TRBD2; DNA: TGTGCCAGCAGCTTTATACCGGGGGAGGGAGATACGCAGTATTTT; CDR3: CASSFIPGEGDTQYF
size: many; length: 15; V: TRBV6-6; J: TRBJ2-7; D: -; DNA: TGTGCCAGCAATTGGGTCGGGGACGGCTCCTACGAGCAGTACTTC; CDR3: CASNWVGDGSYEQYF
size: few; length: 13; V: TRBV20-1; J: TRBJ1-6; D: -; DNA: TGCAGTGCCCCGGTGACAAATAATTCACCCCTCCACTTT; CDR3: CSAPVTNNSPLHF
size: -; length: 15; V: TRBV12-3/TRBV12-4; J: TRBJ2-6; D: -; DNA: TGTGCCAGCAGTTTGTTCGTCTCTGGGGCCAACGTCCTGACTTTC; CDR3: CASSLFVSGANVLTF
size: -; length: 14; V: TRBV30; J: TRBJ1-2; D: -; DNA: TGTGCCTGGAGTAGACTTACAGGGTCCTATGGCTACACCTTC; CDR3: CAWSRLTGSYGYTF
size: few; length: 15; V: TRBV25-1; J: TRBJ1-2; D: -; DNA: TGTGCCAGCAGTGAATCCCCTCTGTTCAACTATGGCTACACCTTC; CDR3: CASSESPLFNYGYTF
size: few; length: 15; V: TRBV27; J: TRBJ1-4; D: -; DNA: TGTGCCAGCAGGCCAAGCGAGGCCTATAATGAAAAACTGTTTTTT; CDR3: CASRPSEAYNEKLFF